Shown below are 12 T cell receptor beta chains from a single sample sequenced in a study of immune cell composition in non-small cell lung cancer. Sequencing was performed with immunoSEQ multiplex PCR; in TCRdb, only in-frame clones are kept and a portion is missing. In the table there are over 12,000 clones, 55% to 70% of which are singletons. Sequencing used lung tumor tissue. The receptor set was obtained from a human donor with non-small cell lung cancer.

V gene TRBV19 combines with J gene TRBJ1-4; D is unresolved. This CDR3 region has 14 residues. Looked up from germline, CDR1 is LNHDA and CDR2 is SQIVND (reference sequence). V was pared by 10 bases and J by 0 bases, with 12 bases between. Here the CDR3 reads CATRGGATNEKLFF. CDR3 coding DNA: TGTGCCACCCGAGGCGGTGCAACTAATGAAAAACTGTTTTTT.

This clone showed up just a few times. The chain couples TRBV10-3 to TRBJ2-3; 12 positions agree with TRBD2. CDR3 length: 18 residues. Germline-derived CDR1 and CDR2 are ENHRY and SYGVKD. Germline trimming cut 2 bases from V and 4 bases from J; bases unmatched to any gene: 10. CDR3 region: CAISEVGSGLAGPDTQYF. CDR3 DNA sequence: TGTGCCATCAGTGAGGTTGGTAGCGGACTAGCGGGACCAGATACGCAGTATTTT.

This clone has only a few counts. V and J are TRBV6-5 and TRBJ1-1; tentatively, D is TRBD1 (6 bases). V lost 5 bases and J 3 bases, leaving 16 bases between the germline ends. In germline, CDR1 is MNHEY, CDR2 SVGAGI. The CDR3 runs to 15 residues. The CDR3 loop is CASSRDIATDTEAFF. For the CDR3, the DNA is TGTGCCAGCAGTCGGGACATCGCAACGGACACTGAAGCTTTCTTT.

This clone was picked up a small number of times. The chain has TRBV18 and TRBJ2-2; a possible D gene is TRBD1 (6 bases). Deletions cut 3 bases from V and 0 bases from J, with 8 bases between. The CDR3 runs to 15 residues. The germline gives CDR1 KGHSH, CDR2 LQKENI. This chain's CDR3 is CASSPGQSNTGELFF. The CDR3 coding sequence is TGTGCCAGCTCACCCGGACAGTCGAACACCGGGGAGCTGTTTTTT.

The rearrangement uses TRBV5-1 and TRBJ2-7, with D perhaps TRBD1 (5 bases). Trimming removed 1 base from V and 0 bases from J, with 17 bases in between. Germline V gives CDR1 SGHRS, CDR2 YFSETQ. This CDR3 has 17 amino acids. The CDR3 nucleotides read TGCGCCAGCAGCTTGAAACTTGGGGCACACAGCTCCTACGAGCAGTACTTC. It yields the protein CASSLKLGAHSSYEQYF.

The CDR3, as DNA: TGTGCCAGCAGCCCCCTAGCGGGGGTTTTGGGTGAGCAGTTCTTC. It specifies CASSPLAGVLGEQFF. This chain uses TRBV7-2 with TRBJ2-1, with 10 positions matching TRBD2. V shed 5 bases, J shed 9 bases, and the junction held 10 bases outside the gene matches. The CDR3 is 15 amino acids. The germline V gene encodes CDR1 SGHTA and CDR2 FQGNSA.

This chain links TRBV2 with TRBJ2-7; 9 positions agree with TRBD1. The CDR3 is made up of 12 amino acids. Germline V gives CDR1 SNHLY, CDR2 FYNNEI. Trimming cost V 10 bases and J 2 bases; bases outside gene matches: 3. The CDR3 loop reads CATRQGAYEQYF. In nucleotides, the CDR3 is TGTGCCACCCGACAGGGGGCCTACGAGCAGTACTTC.

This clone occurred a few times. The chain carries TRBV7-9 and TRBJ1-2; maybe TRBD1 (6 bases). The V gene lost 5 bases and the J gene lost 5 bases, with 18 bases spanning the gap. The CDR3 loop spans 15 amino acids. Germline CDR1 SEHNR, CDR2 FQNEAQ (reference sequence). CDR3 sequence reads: CASSRNAGQLYGYTF. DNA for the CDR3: TGTGCCAGCAGCCGAAATGCTGGACAGTTGTATGGCTACACCTTC. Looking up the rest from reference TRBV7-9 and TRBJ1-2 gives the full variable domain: DTGVSQNPRHKITKRGQNVTFRCDPISEHNRLYWYRQTLGQGPEFLTYFQNEAQLEKSRLLSDRFSAERPKGSFSTLEIQRTEQGDSAMYLCASSRNAGQLYGYTFGSGTRLTVV.

The CDR3 DNA follows: TGTGCCAGCAGCTTAGCGTCGGGGTCGGGGTACGAGCAGTACTTC. Translated, it gives CASSLASGSGYEQYF. The chain uses TRBV11-2 and TRBJ2-7, with D possibly TRBD2 on 5 matching bases. The CDR3 consists of 15 residues. From germline, CDR1 is SGHAT and CDR2 FQNNGV. V gave up 1 base and J gave up 4 bases, with 14 bases separating them. The full variable domain, completed using reference TRBV11-2 and TRBJ2-7, is EAGVAQSPRYKIIEKRQSVAFWCNPISGHATLYWYQQILGQGPKLLIQFQNNGVVDDSQLPKDRFSAERLKGVDSTLKIQPAKLEDSAVYLCASSLASGSGYEQYFGPGTRLTVT.

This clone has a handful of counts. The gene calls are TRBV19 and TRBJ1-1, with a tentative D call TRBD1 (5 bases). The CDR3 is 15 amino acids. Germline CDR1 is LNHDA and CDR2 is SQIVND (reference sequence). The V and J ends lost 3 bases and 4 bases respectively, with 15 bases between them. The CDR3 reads CASSIPQVVSTEAFF. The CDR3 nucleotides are TGTGCCAGTAGTATCCCACAGGTGGTGAGCACTGAAGCTTTCTTT.

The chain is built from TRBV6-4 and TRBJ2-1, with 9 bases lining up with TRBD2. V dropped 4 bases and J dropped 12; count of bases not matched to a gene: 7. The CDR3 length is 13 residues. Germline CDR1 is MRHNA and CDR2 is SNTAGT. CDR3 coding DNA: TGTGCCAGCAGTGGGGAGCGGGGGGCCCCGCAGTTCTTC. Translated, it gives CASSGERGAPQFF.

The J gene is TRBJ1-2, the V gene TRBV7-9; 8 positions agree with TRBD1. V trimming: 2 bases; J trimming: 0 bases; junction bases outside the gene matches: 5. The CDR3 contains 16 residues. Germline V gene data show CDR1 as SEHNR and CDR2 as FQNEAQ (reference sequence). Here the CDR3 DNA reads TGTGCCAGCAGCTTACCCCGGACAGGGACTAACTATGGCTACACCTTC. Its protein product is CASSLPRTGTNYGYTF.